These T cell receptor beta chains were read from a single sample in a study of read filtering for tumor transcriptome and immune sequencing. TCRdb re-analysed the reads in MiXCR, keeping a single row per CDR3 protein. Of tens of thousands of distinct CDR3 sequences listed, 20% to 25% are singletons. Sequenced sample: a population of CD138-negative cells sorted from bone marrow. These receptors were obtained from a donor at least 40 years old with multiple myeloma. CDR3s include the opening cysteine and the closing phenylalanine or tryptophan. Each record gives: D gene, J gene, clone size, V gene, CDR3 DNA, CDR3 protein. D genes are given only for firm matches. The listing skips clone size in some rows; elsewhere it reads once, few, many or a size class.

>TRBD1|TRBJ2-1|few|TRBV12-5
TGTGCTAGTGGTTCCGGACAGGGGGCCAATGAGCAGTTCTTC
CASGSGQGANEQFF
>TRBD1|TRBJ1-1|many|TRBV10-3
TGTGCCATCAGTGTTAACGACAGGGAAGACACTGAAGCTTTCTTT
CAISVNDREDTEAFF
>TRBD1|TRBJ1-1|many|TRBV7-9
TGTGCCATCGTACCTGACAGGGGGATCTTTGCTGAAGCTTTCTTT
CAIVPDRGIFAEAFF
>.|TRBJ2-7|many|TRBV7-9
TGTGCCAGCAGCTTAGGAGGCATGCTTAGGGAGCAGTACTTC
CASSLGGMLREQYF
>.|TRBJ2-3|many|TRBV7-9
TGTGCCAGCAGCAAAGGAGGGGATGATACGCAGTATTTT
CASSKGGDDTQYF
>.|TRBJ1-3|.|TRBV2
TGTGCCAGCCGTAGGGGCTCTGGAAACACCATATATTTT
CASRRGSGNTIYF
>TRBD1|TRBJ1-1|.|TRBV18
TGTGCCAGCTCACCAGCTAGACAGGGGTTCACTGAAGCTTTCTTT
CASSPARQGFTEAFF
>.|TRBJ1-5|few|TRBV12-3/TRBV12-4
TGTGCCAGCAGTTTTGCTGCGGGAGGATCGGGCAGCAATCAGCCCCAGCATTTT
CASSFAAGGSGSNQPQHF
>TRBD1|TRBJ2-2|.|TRBV18
TGTGCCAGCTCACCACCGACAGGGACCACCGGGGAGCTGTTTTTT
CASSPPTGTTGELFF
>.|TRBJ2-3|many|TRBV7-8
TGTGCCAGCAGCACCCGGGACCGCACAGATACGCAGTATTTT
CASSTRDRTDTQYF
>TRBD1|TRBJ1-3|few|TRBV18
TGTGCCAGCTCATCCGAAGACAGGGCTGGAAACACCATATATTTT
CASSSEDRAGNTIYF
>.|TRBJ2-3|.|TRBV12-3/TRBV12-4
TGTGCCAGCAGTTACCCCCGGGGGGCCCCAGATACGCAGTATTTT
CASSYPRGAPDTQYF
>.|TRBJ2-5|few|TRBV5-4
TGTGCCAGCAGCTTGGAGGGACGAGAGACCCAGTACTTC
CASSLEGRETQYF
>.|TRBJ2-3|many|TRBV7-6
TGTGCCAGCAGCCTCTGGGGTACAGGGAACACAGATACGCAGTATTTT
CASSLWGTGNTDTQYF
>.|TRBJ2-3|many|TRBV12-3/TRBV12-4
TGTGCCAGCAGTCTTACGGGGGCAGATACGCAGTATTTT
CASSLTGADTQYF
>TRBD2|TRBJ2-7|many|TRBV7-9
TGTGCCAGCAGCTTAAGACTAGCGGGGCCCGAGCAGTACTTC
CASSLRLAGPEQYF
>.|TRBJ2-2|many|TRBV20-1
TGCAGTGCTCTACGTTGGGAACAGGGGAACACCGGGGAGCTGTTTTTT
CSALRWEQGNTGELFF
>.|TRBJ2-7|many|TRBV9
TGTGCCAGCAGCCCCGACCCCCAAGGTATCGAGCAGTACTTC
CASSPDPQGIEQYF